Below are 7 T cell receptor beta chains sequenced from a single sample in a study of CD4 and CD8 cells across lung adenocarcinoma regions. One entry per CDR3 protein, called by TCRdb with MiXCR from the PCR reads. The sample shows 9,500 to 11,000 distinct CDR3 sequences, 59% of them seen only once. The sequencing sample was made of CD8+ T cells from the margin of a lung tumor. The receptors stem from a male donor with lung adenocarcinoma. The CD4 and CD8 labels of this study may be unreliable.

A few counts support this clonotype. This rearrangement joins TRBV6-1 to TRBJ2-3; TRBD2 agrees at 7 bases. V shed 4 bases, J shed 6 bases, and the junction held 7 bases outside the gene matches. Germline lookup yields CDR1 MNHNS and CDR2 SASEGT. This CDR3 contains 14 residues. In nucleotides, the CDR3 is TGTGCCAGCAGTGCTCCAGGGAGGGCGGATACGCAGTATTTT. As protein: CASSAPGRADTQYF.

A few counts support this clonotype. The V call is TRBV9, the J call TRBJ2-5; 11 bases align to TRBD2. The J call is uncertain, as TRBJ2-7 better fits the DNA end. Germline V CDR1 and CDR2: SGDLS, YYNGEE. The CDR3 is made up of 16 amino acids. The DNA of the CDR3 is TGTGCCAGCAGCCCAATGGGACTAGCGGAGACCTACGAGCAGTACTTC. Its protein product is CASSPMGLAETYEQYF.

A word on this clonotype: At one boundary the junction diverges from the germline segment, which might be a read error. The chain couples TRBV4-1 to TRBJ2-3, with D possibly being TRBD2 (6 bases). CDR1 and CDR2 (germline): MGHRA, YSYEKL. The CDR3 has 17 residues. The CDR3 nucleotides are TGCGCCAGCAGCCGCGTAGCGGCGAGCGGACTCGGGAACACGCAGTATTTC. Its protein product is CASSRVAASGLGNTQYF.

This clonotype appeared a few times. The chain's CDR3 is CASSVGQTLTQYF. The CDR3 nucleotides are TGTGCCAGCAGCGTGGGACAGACTCTGACCCAGTACTTC. The rearrangement uses TRBV6-1 and TRBJ2-3; 7 bases match TRBD1. The J call is doubtful: the DNA matches TRBJ2-5 better. CDR3 size: 13 residues. Germline values: CDR1 MNHNS, CDR2 SASEGT.

The chain uses TRBV6-1 and TRBJ2-5; 8 bases align to TRBD1. Germline V gene lookup returns CDR1 MNHNS and CDR2 SASEGT. Trimming cost V 6 bases and J 4 bases; bases outside gene matches: 4. The CDR3 is made up of 13 amino acids. This CDR3 is CASRRTGRETQYF. In DNA form, the CDR3 reads TGTGCCAGCAGGAGGACAGGGAGAGAGACCCAGTACTTC.

This chain links TRBV6-1 with TRBJ2-3; D is unclear. The CDR3 consists of 16 residues. Trimming shortened V by 4 bases and J by 6 bases, and 20 bases separated the two germline ends. In germline, CDR1 is MNHNS, CDR2 SASEGT. The CDR3 protein is CASSGRLRPLRDTQYF. CDR3 nucleotide sequence: TGTGCCAGCAGTGGGCGCCTCCGGCCCCTCAGGGATACGCAGTATTTT.

The chain joins TRBV7-2 to TRBJ2-1; 9 bases map to TRBD2. Unmatched junction bases numbered 7, after V lost 4 bases and J lost 6 bases. Germline-derived CDR1 and CDR2 are SGHTA and FQGNSA. This CDR3 region has 15 residues. The CDR3 coding sequence is TGTGCCAGCAGCTCCGGGACTAGCCGGACCAATGAGCAGTTCTTC. Amino acid sequence: CASSSGTSRTNEQFF.